A single sample is the source of the 10 T cell receptor beta chains below, sequenced in a study of Ad26.COV2.S vaccination and SARS-CoV-2 variants. Stated treatment: around 19 received Ad26.COV2.S at low or high dose, single or two shots; a few received placebo; per-sample allocation not given. Specimens were obtained on day 63 following the first vaccine or placebo injection. Sequencing was performed with immunoSEQ multiplex PCR; in TCRdb, only in-frame clones are kept and a portion is missing. The sample yields 350,000 to 500,000 clones, over 75% seen once. Here the sequenced sample was peripheral blood, taken in a trial of Ad26.COV2.S vaccine versus placebo. The receptors were sampled from a person aged 18-60 years who received the Ad26.COV2.S COVID-19 vaccine or a placebo.

J is TRBJ2-7 and V is TRBV6-1, with D maybe TRBD1 (6 bases). The CDR3 consists of 16 residues. Trimming removed 1 base from V and 2 bases from J, with 15 bases in between. Germline CDR1 is MNHNS and CDR2 is SASEGT. CDR3 in DNA: TGTGCCAGCAGTGAAGAGGGTCTACAGGGCACCTACGAGCAGTACTTC. This translates into CASSEEGLQGTYEQYF.

This clone occurred once. The chain uses TRBV5-1 and TRBJ2-2; no definite D call. The CDR3 is 15 amino acids. Germline V gene data show CDR1 as SGHRS and CDR2 as YFSETQ. V was cut by 2 bases and J by 1 base, with 9 bases left in between. The CDR3 here is CASSFGWVNTGELFF. The CDR3 DNA reads as TGCGCCAGCAGCTTCGGATGGGTGAACACCGGGGAGCTGTTTTTT.

The J gene is TRBJ1-2, the V gene TRBV7-8; 10 bases are a match to TRBD1. This CDR3 comprises 14 residues. V dropped 3 bases and J dropped 6; count of bases not matched to a gene: 4. Per germline, CDR1 SGHVS and CDR2 FQNEAQ. CDR3 DNA: TGTGCCAGCAGCTTCAACGGACAGGGGGATGGCTACACCTTC. Its protein product is CASSFNGQGDGYTF.

This chain uses TRBV5-1 with TRBJ2-7; weak D call: TRBD2 (6 bases). The CDR3 has 17 residues. The V end lost 7 bases, the J end lost 3 bases, and 26 bases lay between the germline ends. CDR1 and CDR2 from the germline V gene are SGHRS and YFSETQ. CDR3 residues: CASASFGGVEVGYEQYF. The CDR3, as DNA: TGCGCCAGCGCCAGTTTTGGAGGGGTCGAGGTAGGCTACGAGCAGTACTTC.

The V and J genes are TRBV2 and TRBJ1-1; D remains unclear. Germline V gene sequence: CDR1 SNHLY, CDR2 FYNNEI. The CDR3 sequence is 14 residues long. The V and J ends lost 4 bases and 1 base respectively, with 10 bases between them. CDR3: CASSVGIGNTEAFF. The CDR3 DNA reads TGTGCCAGCAGTGTAGGGATCGGGAACACTGAAGCTTTCTTT.

The V call is TRBV6-1, the J call TRBJ2-7, with 12 bases lining up with TRBD2. V dropped 2 bases and J dropped 6; count of bases not matched to a gene: 11. This CDR3 is built from 17 residues. Germline CDR1 MNHNS, CDR2 SASEGT. The CDR3 sequence is CASSEWASGGVQAEQYF. As DNA, the CDR3 is TGTGCCAGCAGTGAATGGGCTAGCGGGGGGGTGCAAGCCGAGCAGTACTTC.

The V gene is TRBV5-1, the J gene TRBJ2-1; possibly TRBD1 for D (5 bases). V was pared by 2 bases and J by 2 bases, with 11 bases between. Germline-derived CDR1 and CDR2 are SGHRS and YFSETQ. The CDR3 is 15 amino acids. CDR3 in DNA: TGCGCCAGCAGCTTCGGCAGGGCGCCCTACAATGAGCAGTTCTTC. Translated: CASSFGRAPYNEQFF. Full variable domain (remainder filled in from reference TRBV5-1 and TRBJ2-1): KAGVTQTPRYLIKTRGQQVTLSCSPISGHRSVSWYQQTPGQGLQFLFEYFSETQRNKGNFPGRFSGRQFSNSRSEMNVSTLELGDSALYLCASSFGRAPYNEQFFGPGTRLTVL.

On this clone: Within the sample, other DNA sequences also encode this same CDR3. The chain uses TRBV9 and TRBJ1-4, with TRBD1 matching 7 bases. J gave up 7 bases and V 5 bases, and 8 bases lay outside the gene matches. In germline, CDR1 is SGDLS, CDR2 YYNGEE. This CDR3 has 14 residues. The CDR3: CASSEGQGGEKLFF. The CDR3 DNA is TGTGCCAGCAGTGAGGGTCAGGGGGGTGAAAAACTGTTTTTT.

This rearrangement joins TRBV11-3 to TRBJ2-3; D remains ambiguous. Looked up from germline, CDR1 is SGHNT and CDR2 is YENEEA. The CDR3 spans 15 residues. V shed 1 base and J shed 4 bases, with 12 bases lying between them. This CDR3 is CASSLGGVSADTQYF. The CDR3 nucleotides are TGTGCCAGCAGCTTAGGAGGTGTTTCGGCAGATACGCAGTATTTT.

The rearrangement uses TRBV28 and TRBJ1-2, with D possibly TRBD1 on 5 matching bases. CDR3 length: 16 residues. Germline V lookup: CDR1 MDHEN, CDR2 SYDVKM. V was clipped by 1 base and J by 5 bases, with 17 bases between them. CDR3 bases: TGTGCCAGCAGTTTATCACGGGACCCCATCTTGTATGGCTACACCTTC. Protein: CASSLSRDPILYGYTF.